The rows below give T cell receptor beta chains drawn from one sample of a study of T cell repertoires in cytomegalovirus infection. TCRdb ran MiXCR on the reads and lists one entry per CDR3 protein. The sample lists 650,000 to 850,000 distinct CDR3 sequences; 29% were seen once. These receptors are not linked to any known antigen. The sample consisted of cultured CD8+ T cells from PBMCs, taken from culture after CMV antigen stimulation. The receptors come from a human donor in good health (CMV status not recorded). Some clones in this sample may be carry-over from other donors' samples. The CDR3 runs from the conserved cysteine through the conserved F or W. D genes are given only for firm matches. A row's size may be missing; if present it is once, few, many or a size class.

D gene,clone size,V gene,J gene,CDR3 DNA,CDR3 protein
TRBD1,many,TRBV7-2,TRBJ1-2,TGTGCCAGCAGCCGGGGACAGGGGCCAAACTATGGCTACACCTTC,CASSRGQGPNYGYTF
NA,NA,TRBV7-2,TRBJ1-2,TGTGCCAGCAGCCCGGCTAACCAGGTTAACTATGGCTACACCTTC,CASSPANQVNYGYTF
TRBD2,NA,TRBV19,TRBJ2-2,TGTGCCAGTAGTATCCTCGGGGCTAGCGGGGGTGGCGGGGAGCTGTTTTTT,CASSILGASGGGGELFF
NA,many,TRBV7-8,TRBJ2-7,TGTGCCAGCACCCCCGAGAGCTACGAGCAGTACTTC,CASTPESYEQYF
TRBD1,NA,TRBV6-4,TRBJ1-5,TGTGCCAGCAGTGACTCGCAGCCGGCTTATCCGGGACAGGGGGCCGGACAGCCCCAGCATTTT,CASSDSQPAYPGQGAGQPQHF
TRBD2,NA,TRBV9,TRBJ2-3,TGTGCCAGCAGCGTAGAGCGGGGGTCGACAGATACGCAGTATTTT,CASSVERGSTDTQYF
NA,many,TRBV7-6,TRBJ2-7,TGTGCCAGCAGCCCCCAAGGGGCCGATTACGAGCAGTACTTC,CASSPQGADYEQYF
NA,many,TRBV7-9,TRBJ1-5,TGTGCCAGCAGCCCTATATTAAGCAATCAGCCCCAGCATTTT,CASSPILSNQPQHF
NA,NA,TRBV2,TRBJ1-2,TGTGCCAGCAGTGGGATCTACTACACCTTC,CASSGIYYTF
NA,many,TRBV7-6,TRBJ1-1,TGTGCCAGCAGCTTAGGCAGGGGAGGAGCTGAAGCTTTCTTT,CASSLGRGGAEAFF
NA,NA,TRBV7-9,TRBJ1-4,TGTGCCAGCAGCTTTTGGGGCCACACAGTGGTGGATAATGAAAAACTGTTTTTT,CASSFWGHTVVDNEKLFF
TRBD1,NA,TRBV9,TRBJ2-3,TGTGCCAGCAGCGGGACAGGACTCACAGATACGCAGTATTTT,CASSGTGLTDTQYF
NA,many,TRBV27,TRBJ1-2,TGTGCCAGCAGCTTAGGAGGGGGCTATGGCTACACCTTC,CASSLGGGYGYTF
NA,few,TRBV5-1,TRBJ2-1,TGCGCCAGCAGCTCTAGATGGGAGGGGGCGCGGGGAAATGAGCAGTTCTTC,CASSSRWEGARGNEQFF
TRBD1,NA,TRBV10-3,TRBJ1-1,TGTGCCATCAGGCAGAAACGTGGGACAGGGGGCGCCGGCACTGAAGCTTTCTTT,CAIRQKRGTGGAGTEAFF
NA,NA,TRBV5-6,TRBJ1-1,TGTGCCAGCAGCATCTCACAGGGTCACACTGAAGCTTTCTTT,CASSISQGHTEAFF
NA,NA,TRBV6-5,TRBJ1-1,TGTGCCAGCAGTCCAGGGAGGCAGCTTTTTGAAGCTTTCTTT,CASSPGRQLFEAFF
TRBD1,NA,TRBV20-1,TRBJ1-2,TGCAGTGCTGTACAGGGGAGCTATGGCTACACCTTC,CSAVQGSYGYTF
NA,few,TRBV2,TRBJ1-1,TGTGCCAGCAACTGGCACGAGCAGGGGAGGGACACTGAAGCTTTCTTT,CASNWHEQGRDTEAFF
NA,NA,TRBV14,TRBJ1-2,TGTGCCAGCAGCCCCTACGGGGTGGACTATGGCTACACCTTC,CASSPYGVDYGYTF
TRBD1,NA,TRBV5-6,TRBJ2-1,TGTGCCAGCAGGCTGGGACAGGCACAGTTCTTC,CASRLGQAQFF
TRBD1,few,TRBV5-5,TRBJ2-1,TGTGCCAGCAGCTTGGTAAACAGGGGGACGTACAATGAGCAGTTCTTC,CASSLVNRGTYNEQFF
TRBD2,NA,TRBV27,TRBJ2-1,TGTGCCAGCAGTCCCCTGGCTAGCGGGGCGGTGGGTGAGCAGTTCTTC,CASSPLASGAVGEQFF
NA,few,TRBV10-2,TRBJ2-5,TGCGCCAGCAGTGAGCCTCCGTCCAGGTGGGAGGAGACCCAGTACTTC,CASSEPPSRWEETQYF
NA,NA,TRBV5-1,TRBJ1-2,TGCGCCAGCAGCTTTCCAGAGGACAGATCTAACTATGGCTACACCTTC,CASSFPEDRSNYGYTF
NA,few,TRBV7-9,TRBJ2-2,TGTGCCAGCAGCCCCCAGGGGGGGAGAAACACCGGGGAGCTGTTTTTT,CASSPQGGRNTGELFF
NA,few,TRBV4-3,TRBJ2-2,TGCGCCAGCAGCCAAGATGGGACTACCGGGGAGCTGTTTTTT,CASSQDGTTGELFF
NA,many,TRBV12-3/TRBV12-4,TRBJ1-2,TGTGCCAGCAGTCCATCTTGGACCGACCGTACCTATGGCTACACCTTC,CASSPSWTDRTYGYTF
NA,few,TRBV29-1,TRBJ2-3,TGCAGCGCGCTGATTGCGGTTTACACAGATACGCAGTATTTT,CSALIAVYTDTQYF
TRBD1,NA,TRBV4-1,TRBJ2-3,TGCGCCAGCAGCCAAGATCGCAACAGGGGGGTGGATACGCAGTATTTT,CASSQDRNRGVDTQYF
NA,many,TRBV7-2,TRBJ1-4,TGTGCCAGCAGCTTACCTGGGAAAAAACTGTTTTTT,CASSLPGKKLFF
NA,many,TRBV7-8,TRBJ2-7,TGTGCCAGCAGCTCGGGATACTACGAGCAGTACTTC,CASSSGYYEQYF
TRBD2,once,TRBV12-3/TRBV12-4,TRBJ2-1,TGTGCCAGCAGTTTAACCACTTGGACTAGCGGGGGAGCAGAGCAGTTCTTC,CASSLTTWTSGGAEQFF
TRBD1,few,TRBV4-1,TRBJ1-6,TGCGCCAGCAGGCCACCGGGACAGGGCGGCAGACCCCTCCACTTT,CASRPPGQGGRPLHF
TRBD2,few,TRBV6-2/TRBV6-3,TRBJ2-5,TGTGCCAGCACCGGTAAGGCTAGCGGGGTGAGAGAGACCCAGTACTTC,CASTGKASGVRETQYF
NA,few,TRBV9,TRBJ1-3,TGTGCCAGCAGCGTAATGGGCTCCGGAAACACCATATATTTT,CASSVMGSGNTIYF
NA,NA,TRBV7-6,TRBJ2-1,TGTGCCAGCAGCACGGGACCCGATGGGCAGTTCTTC,CASSTGPDGQFF
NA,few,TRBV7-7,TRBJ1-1,TGTGCTAGCAGCCCGGACGGTTGGAACACTGAAGCTTTCTTT,CASSPDGWNTEAFF
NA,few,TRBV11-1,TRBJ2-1,TGTGCCAGCAGTTCCAACCTAGCTGGGATACCCTACAATGAGCAGTTCTTC,CASSSNLAGIPYNEQFF
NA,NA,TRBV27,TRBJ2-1,TGTGCCACCTTTAAACTGTCGGGCGTCCAGGATTCTTACAATGAGCAGTTCTTC,CATFKLSGVQDSYNEQFF
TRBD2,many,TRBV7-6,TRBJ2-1,TGTGCCAGCAGCTTAGCTAGGGGCGACCCTAGCGGGAGCAATGAGCAGTTCTTC,CASSLARGDPSGSNEQFF
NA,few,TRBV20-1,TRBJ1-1,TGCAGTGCTAGCGAGCAGGGATGGGAGAACACTGAAGCTTTCTTT,CSASEQGWENTEAFF
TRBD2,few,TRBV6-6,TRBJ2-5,TGTGCCAGCAGTTACTTCTCTTGGCTAGCGGGGGAGAAAACCTACCAAGAGACCCAGTACTTC,CASSYFSWLAGEKTYQETQYF
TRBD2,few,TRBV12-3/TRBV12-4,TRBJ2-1,TGTGCCAGCAGTCTCAGCGGGGGGGTTCGGGGTGAGCAGTTCTTC,CASSLSGGVRGEQFF
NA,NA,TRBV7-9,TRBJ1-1,TGTGCCAGCAGGCGTTCCCTGGGGGAAGGGAGCACTGAAGCTTTCTTT,CASRRSLGEGSTEAFF
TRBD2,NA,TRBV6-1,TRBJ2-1,TGTGCCAGCATCAGAGGACTAGCTAACGATGAGCAGTTCTTC,CASIRGLANDEQFF